Shown below are 5 T cell receptor beta chains from a single sample sequenced in a study of neurological immune-mediated disorders. MiXCR was run by TCRdb on the 5' RACE reads, yielding one entry per CDR3 protein. This repertoire shows approximately 50,000 distinct CDR3 sequences, around 4% found once; its top ten account for approximately 7.1%. The sequencing sample was made of PBMCs. The receptors come from a man in his fifties or sixties with multiple sclerosis.

The chain links TRBV27 to TRBJ2-1; D is unclear. CDR3 length equals 13 residues. Germline-derived CDR1 and CDR2 are MNHEY and SMNVEV (reference sequence). V was shortened by 2 bases and J by 6 bases, with 8 bases between the two germline ends. The CDR3 protein is CASSLVYPNEQFF. The CDR3 nucleotides read TGTGCCAGCAGTTTAGTATACCCCAATGAGCAGTTCTTC.

This clonotype has a count of ten or more. At one end the junction does not follow the germline gene, possibly because of a read error. CDR3 DNA sequence: TGTGACAGCAGCAAAGAAGGCCAACCCCTCCACTTT. Residues: CDSSKEGQPLHF. This sequence joins TRBV3-1 and TRBJ1-6; D gene unclear. This CDR3 is built from 12 residues. Germline-derived CDR1 and CDR2 are LGHDT and YNNKEL (reference sequence).

The sample holds many counts of this clonotype. The chain uses TRBV28 and TRBJ2-7, with 7 positions matching TRBD2. The ends lost 5 bases at V and 6 bases at J; junction bases unmatched: 13. The CDR3 loop spans 15 amino acids. Germline loops: CDR1 MDHEN, CDR2 SYDVKM. CDR3 sequence: CASSPSPGGWSEQYF. In DNA, the CDR3 is TGTGCCAGCAGTCCCTCCCCGGGGGGTTGGTCCGAGCAGTACTTC.

This clonotype was detected ten times or more. The DNA of the CDR3 is TGTGCCAGCAGCTTAGGGGTCTCCAACTACGAGCAGTACTTC. Encoded protein: CASSLGVSNYEQYF. V is TRBV7-9 and J is TRBJ2-7; D gene ambiguous. The germline gives CDR1 SEHNR, CDR2 FQNEAQ (reference sequence). The CDR3 length is 14 residues. The ends were cut back, 1 base at V and 3 bases at J, with 10 bases in the middle.

There are many counts of this clonotype. This chain joins TRBV20-1 and TRBJ1-2; D unresolved. CDR3 length: 14 residues. Trimming took 3 bases from V and 2 from J, leaving 13 bases between them. Looked up from germline, CDR1 is DFQATT and CDR2 is SNEGSKA (reference sequence). CDR3 amino acids: CSARSAGQNYGYTF. CDR3 DNA sequence: TGCAGTGCTAGGTCGGCAGGCCAGAACTATGGCTACACCTTC.